The 16 T cell receptor beta chains presented below share a single source sample, sequenced in a study of blood T cell repertoires in COVID-19. Here immunoSEQ multiplex PCR was the method, and the copy in TCRdb shows in-frame clones only, minus some. The sample has 150,000 to 200,000 clones, approximately 88% seen once. The sequencing sample was made of peripheral blood. The receptors were gathered from a young man with active or convalescent COVID-19.

This chain connects TRBV28 to TRBJ1-1; D is possibly TRBD1 (5 bases). The CDR3 has 15 residues. V was trimmed by 0 bases and J by 5 bases, leaving 13 bases between them. Germline V gene sequence: CDR1 MDHEN, CDR2 SYDVKM. This CDR3 reads CASSLWGRGWTEAFF. CDR3 nucleotides: TGTGCCAGCAGTTTATGGGGTAGGGGCTGGACTGAAGCTTTCTTT.

The chain has TRBV6-5 and TRBJ2-7; D is ambiguous. Germline loops: CDR1 MNHEY, CDR2 SVGAGI. The CDR3 has 13 residues. The V gene lost 5 bases and the J gene lost 5 bases, with 13 bases spanning the gap. CDR3 bases: TGTGCCAGCAGTAGCCAGGTTCACGACGAGCAGTACTTC. This translates into CASSSQVHDEQYF.

This clone was recorded many times. Different DNA sequences within this sample yield the same CDR3. The genes are TRBV6-4 and TRBJ1-2; TRBD1 matches at 10 bases. Germline V gene sequence: CDR1 MRHNA, CDR2 SNTAGT. The CDR3 length is 13 residues. V lost 0 bases, J lost 8 bases, and 0 bases stayed unmatched. CDR3: CASSDSDRGGYTF. The CDR3 DNA follows: TGTGCCAGCAGTGACTCGGACAGGGGGGGCTACACCTTC.

In this sample, this clone turned up once. The chain uses TRBV19 and TRBJ1-4, with a tentative D call TRBD1 (6 bases). Germline CDR1 is LNHDA and CDR2 is SQIVND (reference sequence). Trimming pared 3 bases from V and 5 bases from J, leaving 13 bases between. The CDR3 totals 15 residues. CDR3 loop: CASSMEQGGNEKLFF. CDR3 bases: TGTGCCAGTAGTATGGAACAGGGTGGGAATGAAAAACTGTTTTTT.

This CDR3 reads CASSKALEGQGLRGTEAFF. The CDR3 DNA reads as TGTGCCAGCAGCAAAGCGCTGGAGGGACAGGGGTTACGAGGCACTGAAGCTTTCTTT. V is TRBV21-1 and J is TRBJ1-1; the D segment call TRBD1 is taken from the table without a DNA check. TRBV21-1 is tagged as a pseudogene. The CDR3 extends over 19 amino acids.

This chain connects TRBV24-1 to TRBJ2-7; 8 bases are shared with TRBD1. V was pared by 1 base and J by 0 bases, with 4 bases of the junction left unmatched. The germline CDR1 and CDR2 sequences are KGHDR and SFDVKD. The length of the CDR3 is 16 residues. The CDR3 reads CATSDFAGGSSYEQYF. CDR3 in DNA: TGTGCCACCAGTGATTTTGCAGGGGGCAGCTCCTACGAGCAGTACTTC.

The chain has TRBV6-5 and TRBJ1-3, with 8 positions matching TRBD1. Germline V gives CDR1 MNHEY, CDR2 SVGAGI. The CDR3 extends over 13 amino acids. The ends lost 6 bases at V and 3 bases at J; junction bases unmatched: 1. The CDR3 sequence is CASRDRGGNTIYF. The DNA for the CDR3 is TGTGCCAGCAGAGACAGGGGTGGAAACACCATATATTTT.

The rearrangement uses TRBV18 and TRBJ1-1; no definite D call. The CDR3 is 15 amino acids. V lost 2 bases, J lost 2 bases, and 12 bases lay in between. Germline values: CDR1 KGHSH, CDR2 LQKENI. CDR3 in DNA: TGTGCCAGCTCACCAGAGGGCAGCACCAACACTGAAGCTTTCTTT. As protein: CASSPEGSTNTEAFF.

This clone was recorded only once. J is TRBJ1-6 and V is TRBV10-3; D call uncertain. Germline lookup yields CDR1 ENHRY and CDR2 SYGVKD. The ends were cut back, 10 bases at V and 5 bases at J, with 18 bases in the middle. There are 15 residues in the CDR3. The CDR3, as DNA: TGTGCCACCTCCCCGGTGGAGAATAATAATTCACCCCTCCACTTT. This encodes CATSPVENNNSPLHF.

The chain uses TRBV9 and TRBJ2-3, with a weak D call TRBD2 (6 bases). V lost 4 bases and J 0 bases, leaving 15 bases between the germline ends. Germline values: CDR1 SGDLS, CDR2 YYNGEE. The CDR3 runs 16 residues. The CDR3 sequence is CASSFSGGASTDTQYF. CDR3 in DNA: TGTGCCAGCAGCTTTTCCGGGGGAGCTAGCACAGATACGCAGTATTTT.

This chain uses TRBV10-3 with TRBJ2-5; 12 bases agree with TRBD1. Germline V lookup: CDR1 ENHRY, CDR2 SYGVKD. Trimming took 4 bases from V and 4 from J; bases not matched to a gene: 4. The CDR3 sequence is 15 residues long. CDR3 in DNA: TGTGCCATCAGTGTCGGGACAGGGGGCATAGAGACCCAGTACTTC. Encoded protein: CAISVGTGGIETQYF.

The chain carries TRBV9 and TRBJ2-7; 16 bases fit TRBD2. Germline V gives CDR1 SGDLS, CDR2 YYNGEE. V was clipped by 3 bases and J by 0 bases; unmatched bases: 6. CDR3 length equals 18 residues. As DNA, the CDR3 is TGTGCCAGCAGCGGGGGACTAGCGGGAGGGCCAAACTCCTACGAGCAGTACTTC. Its translation is CASSGGLAGGPNSYEQYF.

The chain employs TRBV5-5 and TRBJ2-1; D is perhaps TRBD2 (6 bases). V was clipped by 2 bases and J by 5 bases, with 11 bases between them. The V gene's germline CDR1 is SGHKS and CDR2 YYEKEE (reference sequence). The CDR3 contains 14 residues. CDR3 coding DNA: TGTGCCAGCAGCTTCCGGACTAACAACAATGAGCAGTTCTTC. The encoded protein is CASSFRTNNNEQFF.

The CDR3 here is CASSSQGANSPLHF. For the CDR3, the DNA is TGTGCCAGCAGCTCACAGGGGGCGAATTCACCCCTCCACTTT. The rearrangement uses TRBV25-1 and TRBJ1-6; 9 nucleotides line up with TRBD1. This CDR3 comprises 14 residues. J was trimmed by 7 bases and V by 6 bases; bases with no gene match: 4. The V gene's germline CDR1 is MGHDK and CDR2 SYGVNS.

The rearrangement links TRBV4-2 to TRBJ2-1, with 12 bases identical to TRBD2. Germline lookup yields CDR1 LGHNA and CDR2 YNFKEQ. With V trimmed by 0 bases and J by 0 bases, 3 bases remained unmatched. The CDR3 has 18 amino acids. CDR3: CASSQELAGGASYNEQFF. The CDR3 bases are TGTGCCAGCAGCCAAGAACTAGCGGGGGGTGCCTCCTACAATGAGCAGTTCTTC.

V and J are TRBV19 and TRBJ1-2; D is uncertain. V was clipped by 7 bases and J by 3 bases, with 9 bases between them. This CDR3 region has 12 residues. Germline-derived CDR1 and CDR2 are LNHDA and SQIVND (reference sequence). The CDR3 bases are TGTGCCAGTACTGGGAGGGACTATGGCTACACCTTC. It encodes CASTGRDYGYTF.